This TCR beta chain was sequenced in a study of molecular identifiers for immune sequencing clone quantification. A CD8+CD4-CCR7+CD45RA+ gate was used to sort naive CD8 T cells. This clonotype was seen more than once but under ten times. No antigen is known for it. Findings and caveats of the study: Molecules of identical TCR sharing a barcode could underestimate highly expanded clone sizes.

One entry per CDR3 protein results from TCRdb running MiXCR on the PCR reads. The table includes approximately 500,000 distinct CDR3 sequences, 25% detected once. V lost 3 bases to trimming and J lost 9 bases, with 15 bases between them. The CDR3 has 13 amino acids. The germline V gene has CDR1 SGDLS and CDR2 YYNGEE. Sequencing used naive CD8+ T cells from blood, with Jurkat cell RNA spiked in. Described subset: FACS-sorted CD8+CD4-CCR7+CD45RA+ naive T cells. This chain joins TRBV9 and TRBJ2-5; D unclear. This TCR derives from a human donor in good health. Some libraries in this study had Jurkat cell RNA spiked in. CDR3 sequence (DNA): TGTGCCAGCAGCGGCCACCCAGAGTGGGCCCAGTACTTC. Its protein is CASSGHPEWAQYF.